The 25 T cell receptor beta chains below all came from one sample that was sequenced in a study of CD8 T cells in ankylosing spondylitis. One entry per CDR3 protein, called by TCRdb with MiXCR from the 5' RACE reads. The data contain roughly 150,000 distinct CDR3 sequences, around 8.9% of them singletons. Sample: blood, either unsorted or a sorted T cell fraction (not recorded which). These receptor sequences come from a female donor with ankylosing spondylitis or in good health (not recorded which).

J is TRBJ2-6 and V is TRBV27; no firm D call. The ends were cut back, 3 bases at V and 0 bases at J, with 9 bases in the middle. Germline-derived CDR1 and CDR2 are MNHEY and SMNVEV (reference sequence). CDR3 length equals 16 residues. Here the CDR3 DNA reads TGTGCCAGCAGTTTCCTACACTTCTCTGGGGCCAACGTCCTGACTTTC. It yields the protein CASSFLHFSGANVLTF.

This clonotype has only a few counts. The chain carries TRBV30 and TRBJ2-7; no definite D call. The length of the CDR3 is 13 residues. CDR1 and CDR2 from the germline V gene are GTSNPN and SVGIG (reference sequence). V lost 3 bases to trimming and J lost 6 bases, with 15 bases between them. The CDR3 protein is CAWRGLGPGEQYF. Here the CDR3 DNA reads TGTGCCTGGAGAGGGCTAGGGCCAGGCGAGCAGTACTTC.

This clonotype has a handful of counts. This CDR3 is CASSLGEGYEQYF. Written as DNA, the CDR3 is TGCGCCAGCAGCTTGGGGGAGGGATACGAGCAGTACTTC. The chain joins TRBV5-1 to TRBJ2-7, with 7 bases identical to TRBD2. Germline loops: CDR1 SGHRS, CDR2 YFSETQ. CDR3 length: 13 amino acids. The ends lost 0 bases at V and 4 bases at J; junction bases unmatched: 1.

This clonotype was counted at least ten times. This chain joins TRBV11-2 and TRBJ2-7; D might be TRBD2 (5 bases). From germline, CDR1 is SGHAT and CDR2 FQNNGV. This CDR3 contains 13 residues. The V and J ends lost 1 base and 7 bases respectively, with 11 bases between them. The CDR3 is CASSLGSGREQYF. The CDR3 DNA is TGTGCCAGCAGCTTAGGATCGGGAAGAGAGCAGTACTTC.

The V call is TRBV5-1, the J call TRBJ1-1; the match to TRBD1 covers 7 bases. The CDR3 covers 15 residues. The V segment lost 1 base and the J segment 1 base; nucleotides outside the gene matches: 4. Germline V gene sequence: CDR1 SGHRS, CDR2 YFSETQ. The CDR3 DNA follows: TGCGCCAGCAGCTTGTACCCAGGGGGGAACACTGAAGCTTTCTTT. This translates into CASSLYPGGNTEAFF. The complete variable domain, with remaining parts taken from reference TRBV5-1 and TRBJ1-1, reads KAGVTQTPRYLIKTRGQQVTLSCSPISGHRSVSWYQQTPGQGLQFLFEYFSETQRNKGNFPGRFSGRQFSNSRSEMNVSTLELGDSALYLCASSLYPGGNTEAFFGQGTRLTVV.

This clonotype turned up a few times. The chain's CDR3 is CASSQDGGVPLRVTDTQYF. CDR3 DNA: TGTGCCAGCAGCCAAGATGGAGGCGTACCGCTCAGGGTCACAGATACGCAGTATTTT. The chain uses TRBV14 and TRBJ2-3, with D perhaps being TRBD1 or TRBD2 (5 bases each). The CDR3 extends over 19 amino acids. Trimming pared 0 bases from V and 2 bases from J, leaving 21 bases between. Germline V gene data show CDR1 as SGHDN and CDR2 as FVKESK.

This clonotype appeared a few times. The rearrangement joins TRBV28 to TRBJ1-5; a possible D gene is TRBD1 (5 bases). V was pared by 6 bases and J by 7 bases, with 22 bases between. This CDR3 contains 16 residues. Germline V gives CDR1 MDHEN, CDR2 SYDVKM. DNA for the CDR3: TGTGCCAGCAGGAGGTTCTGGCAGGGAAGTGAACAGCCCCAGCATTTT. Translated: CASRRFWQGSEQPQHF.

The table lists this clonotype with a few counts. This chain connects TRBV30 to TRBJ2-7; 11 bases line up with TRBD1. The J segment lost 3 bases and the V segment lost 1 base, leaving 2 bases of the junction unmatched. CDR3 length: 14 amino acids. Looked up from germline, CDR1 is GTSNPN and CDR2 is SVGIG (reference sequence). The chain's CDR3 is CAWSDGTGGYEQYF. The CDR3, as DNA: TGTGCCTGGAGTGATGGGACAGGGGGCTACGAGCAGTACTTC.

The sample holds a few counts of this clonotype. The rearrangement links TRBV5-3 to TRBJ2-1, with a weak D call TRBD2 (6 bases). Being an ORF, TRBV5-3 has a function that is uncertain. The CDR3 totals 14 residues. With 6 bases removed from V and 2 bases from J, the gap between germline ends came to 12 bases. CDR3 DNA: TGTGCCAGAACGCTTAGCGGCACCTACAATGAGCAGTTCTTC. This translates into CARTLSGTYNEQFF.

This clonotype was recorded a few times. The CDR3 nucleotides read TGTGCCAGCAGTCCCCTGCGGGGTGATGAGCAGTTCTTC. The encoded protein is CASSPLRGDEQFF. V is TRBV6-1 and J is TRBJ2-1, with D perhaps matching TRBD2 (6 bases). Trimming left V 5 bases short and J 8 bases short, with 13 bases between. Germline CDR1 is MNHNS and CDR2 is SASEGT. There are 13 residues in the CDR3.

This chain links TRBV29-1 with TRBJ2-7, with 14 bases lining up with TRBD2. The CDR3 is made up of 17 amino acids. V lost 1 base and J lost 5; bases outside the gene matches: 10. Germline CDR1 is SQVTM and CDR2 is ANQGSEA. The CDR3 coding sequence is TGCAGCGTTGAAGGAGGGACTAGCGGGAGAAGTAGGAACGAGCAGTACTTC. Amino acid sequence: CSVEGGTSGRSRNEQYF.

J is TRBJ2-7 and V is TRBV29-1; tentative D call: TRBD1 (5 bases). Germline V gives CDR1 SQVTM, CDR2 ANQGSEA. The CDR3 runs 12 residues. V lost 4 bases, J lost 4 bases, and 11 bases lay in between. CDR3 bases: TGCAGCGTTGGAGAGGCAGGGTACGAGCAGTACTTC. Its translation is CSVGEAGYEQYF.

Concerning this clonotype: One junction end does not reproduce the germline sequence, and a read error may be involved. This chain uses TRBV7-7 with TRBJ2-1, with TRBD2 as a possible D gene (6 bases). Per germline, CDR1 SSHAT and CDR2 FNYEAQ (reference sequence). The CDR3 has 14 amino acids. CDR3 in DNA: TGTGCTAGCAGCTTGGAGGGGTTAGGCGATGAGCAGTTCTTC. This encodes CASSLEGLGDEQFF.

J is TRBJ1-1 and V is TRBV7-2, with D hard to call. The V gene lost 5 bases and the J gene lost 0 bases, with 13 bases spanning the gap. The germline CDR1 and CDR2 sequences are SGHTA and FQGNSA. CDR3 length: 15 amino acids. As DNA, the CDR3 is TGTGCCAGCAGCACCATGGACCGTTTGAACACTGAAGCTTTCTTT. The encoded protein is CASSTMDRLNTEAFF.

The J gene is TRBJ1-5, the V gene TRBV28; 8 bases agree with TRBD1. The J segment lost 5 bases and the V segment lost 5 bases, leaving 11 bases of the junction unmatched. Germline V gene sequence: CDR1 MDHEN, CDR2 SYDVKM. The CDR3 sequence is 16 residues long. CDR3 loop: CASSPRTGSWDQPQHF. The CDR3 region has the DNA TGTGCCAGCAGTCCGCGGACAGGGAGTTGGGATCAGCCCCAGCATTTT.

This clonotype was recorded at least ten times. The chain links TRBV7-9 to TRBJ2-7; possible D gene TRBD1, 5 bases. V lost 1 base and J 3 bases, leaving 7 bases between the germline ends. This CDR3 contains 13 residues. The germline gives CDR1 SEHNR, CDR2 FQNEAQ (reference sequence). The DNA of the CDR3 is TGTGCCAGCAGCTTAGGACAGTACTACGAGCAGTACTTC. This encodes CASSLGQYYEQYF.

This clonotype was counted ten times or more. The chain recombines TRBV18 with TRBJ1-1; D is uncertain. The CDR3 loop spans 12 amino acids. Germline V gene data show CDR1 as KGHSH and CDR2 as LQKENI. V gave up 4 bases and J gave up 2 bases, with 5 bases separating them. CDR3 region: CASSQDNTEAFF. CDR3 coding DNA: TGTGCCAGCTCACAGGACAACACTGAAGCTTTCTTT.

This clonotype came up many times. The gene calls are TRBV27 and TRBJ1-1; D gene ambiguous. Germline lookup yields CDR1 MNHEY and CDR2 SMNVEV (reference sequence). This CDR3 contains 15 residues. V shed 2 bases and J shed 0 bases, with 10 bases lying between them. CDR3 amino acids: CASSLTVRVNTEAFF. DNA for the CDR3: TGTGCCAGCAGTTTAACCGTTAGGGTGAACACTGAAGCTTTCTTT.

V usage is TRBV9 and J usage is TRBJ2-3; D unresolved. The length of the CDR3 is 13 residues. V gave up 3 bases and J gave up 0 bases, with 5 bases separating them. Germline CDR1 and CDR2: SGDLS and YYNGEE. CDR3 sequence: CASSARSTDTQYF. The CDR3 coding sequence is TGTGCCAGCAGCGCCCGGAGCACAGATACGCAGTATTTT.

V and J are TRBV30 and TRBJ1-1; maybe TRBD1 (6 bases). The CDR3 consists of 10 residues. CDR1 GTSNPN and CDR2 SVGIG come from the germline V gene (reference sequence). V dropped 4 bases and J dropped 8 bases, with 8 bases sitting between them. The CDR3 coding sequence is TGTGCCTGGATAGACAGGGAAGCTTTCTTT. Its protein is CAWIDREAFF.

The gene calls are TRBV5-4 and TRBJ2-7; D is unclear. Looked up from germline, CDR1 is SGHNT and CDR2 is YYREEE (reference sequence). The CDR3 has 14 residues. The germline V and J ends were trimmed by 3 bases and 0 bases, with 10 bases remaining between them. The CDR3 spells CASSYSESSYEQYF. CDR3 nucleotide sequence: TGTGCCAGCAGCTACTCCGAGAGCTCCTACGAGCAGTACTTC.

The sample holds a few counts of this clonotype. CDR3 region: CASSLSQGSTEAFF. CDR3 sequence (DNA): TGTGCCAGCAGTTTATCGCAAGGGAGCACTGAAGCTTTCTTT. This chain connects TRBV27 to TRBJ1-1; D not resolved. The CDR3 extends over 14 amino acids. V was clipped by 0 bases and J by 4 bases, with 9 bases between them. Germline CDR1 and CDR2: MNHEY and SMNVEV (reference sequence).

This clonotype was picked up a small number of times. The genes are TRBV28 and TRBJ2-1; a possible D gene is TRBD2 (7 bases). Deletions cut 3 bases from V and 7 bases from J, with 16 bases between. Germline lookup yields CDR1 MDHEN and CDR2 SYDVKM. The CDR3 has 15 amino acids. CDR3 DNA sequence: TGTGCCAGCAGTTTGGGGGGGGGCAGGTTTAATGAGCAGTTCTTC. Translating gives CASSLGGGRFNEQFF.

There are many counts of this clonotype. The rearrangement links TRBV25-1 to TRBJ1-1; D gene uncertain. V was shortened by 6 bases and J by 10 bases, with 12 bases between the two germline ends. The CDR3 runs to 11 residues. Germline CDR1 is MGHDK and CDR2 is SYGVNS. The CDR3 DNA follows: TGTGCCAGCAGAGATAACATGGGAGCTTTCTTT. Amino acid sequence: CASRDNMGAFF.

This clonotype was seen a handful of times. The chain couples TRBV5-6 to TRBJ2-1, with 13 nucleotides matching TRBD2. CDR1 is SGHDT, CDR2 YYEEEE, per germline. With 4 bases clipped from V and 9 bases from J, the junction kept 7 bases outside the gene matches. The CDR3 spans 15 residues. The CDR3 DNA follows: TGTGCCAGCAGCCCCGGGACTAGCGGGATCGGTGAGCAGTTCTTC. Amino acid sequence: CASSPGTSGIGEQFF.